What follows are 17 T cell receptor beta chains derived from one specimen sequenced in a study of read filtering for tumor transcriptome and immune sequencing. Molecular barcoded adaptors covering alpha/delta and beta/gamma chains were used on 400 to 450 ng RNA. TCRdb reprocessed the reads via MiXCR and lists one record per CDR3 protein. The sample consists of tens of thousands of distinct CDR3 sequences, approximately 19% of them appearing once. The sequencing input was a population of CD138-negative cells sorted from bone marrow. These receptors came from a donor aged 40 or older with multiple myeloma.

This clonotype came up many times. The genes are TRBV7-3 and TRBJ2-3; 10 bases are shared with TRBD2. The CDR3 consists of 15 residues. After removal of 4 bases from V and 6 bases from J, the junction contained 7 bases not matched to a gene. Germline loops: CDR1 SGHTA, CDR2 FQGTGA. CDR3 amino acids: CASSSTSGVWDTQYF. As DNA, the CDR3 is TGTGCCAGCAGCTCCACTAGCGGGGTCTGGGATACGCAGTATTTT.

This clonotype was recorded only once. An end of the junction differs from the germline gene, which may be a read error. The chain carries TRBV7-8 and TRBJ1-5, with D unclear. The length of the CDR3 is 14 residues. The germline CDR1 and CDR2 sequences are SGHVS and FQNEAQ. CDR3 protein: CASSLGQADQPLHF. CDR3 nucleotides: TGTGCCAGCAGCTTAGGGCAGGCGGATCAGCCCCTGCATTTT.

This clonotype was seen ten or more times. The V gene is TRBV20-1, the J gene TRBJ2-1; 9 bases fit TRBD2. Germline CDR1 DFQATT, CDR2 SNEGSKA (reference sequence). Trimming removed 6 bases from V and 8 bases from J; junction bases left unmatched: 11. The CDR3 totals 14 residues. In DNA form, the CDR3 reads TGCAGTGCCAAGAGGCTAGCGGGAACTGATGAGCAGTTCTTC. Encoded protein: CSAKRLAGTDEQFF.

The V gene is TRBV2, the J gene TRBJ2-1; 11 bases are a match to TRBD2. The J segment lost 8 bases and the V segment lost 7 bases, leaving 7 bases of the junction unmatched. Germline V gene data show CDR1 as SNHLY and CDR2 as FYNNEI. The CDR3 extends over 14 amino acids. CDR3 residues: CASNLAGGLHEQFF. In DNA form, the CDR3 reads TGTGCCAGCAACTTAGCGGGGGGGCTCCATGAGCAGTTCTTC.

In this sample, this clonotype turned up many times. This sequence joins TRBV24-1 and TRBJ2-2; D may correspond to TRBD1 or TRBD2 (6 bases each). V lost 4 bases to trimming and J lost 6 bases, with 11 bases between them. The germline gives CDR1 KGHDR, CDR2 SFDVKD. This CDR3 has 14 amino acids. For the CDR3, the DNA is TGTGCCACCAGTGAGCACAGGGAGGCCGGGGAGCTGTTTTTT. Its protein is CATSEHREAGELFF.

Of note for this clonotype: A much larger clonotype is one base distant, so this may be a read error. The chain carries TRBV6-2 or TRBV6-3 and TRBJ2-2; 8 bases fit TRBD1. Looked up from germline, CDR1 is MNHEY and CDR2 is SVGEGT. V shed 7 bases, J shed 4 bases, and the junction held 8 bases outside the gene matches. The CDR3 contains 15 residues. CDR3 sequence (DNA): TGTGCCAGCACCAGGACAGGGTTGAGCACCGGGGAGCTGTTTTTT. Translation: CASTRTGLSTGELFF.

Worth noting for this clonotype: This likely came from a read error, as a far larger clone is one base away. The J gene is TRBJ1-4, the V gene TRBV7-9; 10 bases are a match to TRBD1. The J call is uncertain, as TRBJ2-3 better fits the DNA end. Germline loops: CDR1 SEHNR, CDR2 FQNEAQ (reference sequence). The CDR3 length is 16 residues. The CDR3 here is CASSEAGTGVVDTQYF. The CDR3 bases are TGTGCCAGCAGCGAAGCGGGGACAGGGGTAGTGGATACGCAGTATTTT.

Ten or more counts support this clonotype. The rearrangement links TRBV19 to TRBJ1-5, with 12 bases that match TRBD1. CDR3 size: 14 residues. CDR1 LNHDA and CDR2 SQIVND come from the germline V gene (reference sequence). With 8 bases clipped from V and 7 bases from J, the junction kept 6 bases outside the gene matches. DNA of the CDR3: TGTGCCAGTTCCGGGACAGGGGGCTACCAGCCCCAGCATTTT. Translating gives CASSGTGGYQPQHF.

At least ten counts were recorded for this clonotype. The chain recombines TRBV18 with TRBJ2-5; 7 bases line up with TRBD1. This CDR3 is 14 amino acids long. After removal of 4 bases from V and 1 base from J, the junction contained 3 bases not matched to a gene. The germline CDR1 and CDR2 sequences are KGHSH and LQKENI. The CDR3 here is CASSLGQRQETQYF. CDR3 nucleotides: TGTGCCAGCTCACTGGGACAGCGCCAAGAGACCCAGTACTTC.

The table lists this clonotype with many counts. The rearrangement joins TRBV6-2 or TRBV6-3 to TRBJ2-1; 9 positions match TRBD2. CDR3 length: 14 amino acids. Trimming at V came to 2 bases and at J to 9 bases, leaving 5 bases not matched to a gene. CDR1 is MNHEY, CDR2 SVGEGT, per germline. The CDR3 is CASSYSGRLGEQFF. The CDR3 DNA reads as TGTGCCAGCAGTTACAGCGGGAGGCTCGGTGAGCAGTTCTTC.

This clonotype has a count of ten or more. The CDR3 DNA sequence: TGCAGTGCTGAGGGCAGGGACAATCAGCCCCAGCATTTT. It encodes CSAEGRDNQPQHF. The genes are TRBV20-1 and TRBJ1-5, with D perhaps TRBD1 (5 bases). V shed 5 bases and J shed 3 bases, with 11 bases lying between them. Germline-derived CDR1 and CDR2 are DFQATT and SNEGSKA (reference sequence). The CDR3 is made up of 13 amino acids.

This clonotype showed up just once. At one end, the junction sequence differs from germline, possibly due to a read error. This chain's CDR3 is CAISPRGVSYEQYF. DNA for the CDR3: TGTGCCATCAGCCCTCGGGGAGTCTCCTACGAGCAGTACTTC. The chain recombines TRBV4-2 with TRBJ2-7, with a weak D call TRBD2 (5 bases). This CDR3 spans 14 amino acids. Germline V lookup: CDR1 LGHNA, CDR2 YNFKEQ.

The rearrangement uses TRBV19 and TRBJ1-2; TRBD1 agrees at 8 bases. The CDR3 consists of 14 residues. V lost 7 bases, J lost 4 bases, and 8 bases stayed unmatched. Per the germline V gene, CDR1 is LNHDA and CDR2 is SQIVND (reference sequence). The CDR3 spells CASTQGQVLYGYTF. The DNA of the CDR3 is TGTGCCAGTACCCAGGGACAGGTGCTCTATGGCTACACCTTC. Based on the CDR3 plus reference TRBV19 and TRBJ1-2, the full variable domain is DGGITQSPKYLFRKEGQNVTLSCEQNLNHDAMYWYRQDPGQGLRLIYYSQIVNDFQKGDIAEGYSVSREKKESFPLTVTSAQKNPTAFYLCASTQGQVLYGYTFGSGTRLTVV.

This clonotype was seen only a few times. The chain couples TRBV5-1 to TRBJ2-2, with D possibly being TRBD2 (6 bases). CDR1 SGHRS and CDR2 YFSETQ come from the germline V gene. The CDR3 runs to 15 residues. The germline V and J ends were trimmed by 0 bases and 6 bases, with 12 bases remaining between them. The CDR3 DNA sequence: TGCGCCAGCAGCTTGGACGGGAGAGTAGCCGGGGAGCTGTTTTTT. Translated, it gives CASSLDGRVAGELFF. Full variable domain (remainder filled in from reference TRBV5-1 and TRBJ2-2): KAGVTQTPRYLIKTRGQQVTLSCSPISGHRSVSWYQQTPGQGLQFLFEYFSETQRNKGNFPGRFSGRQFSNSRSEMNVSTLELGDSALYLCASSLDGRVAGELFFGEGSRLTVL.

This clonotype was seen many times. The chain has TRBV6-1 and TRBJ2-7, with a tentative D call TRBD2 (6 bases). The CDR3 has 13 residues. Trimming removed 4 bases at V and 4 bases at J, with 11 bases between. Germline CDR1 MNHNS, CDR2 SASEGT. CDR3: CASSATGSYEQYF. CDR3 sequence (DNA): TGTGCCAGCAGTGCCACCGGGAGTTACGAGCAGTACTTC.

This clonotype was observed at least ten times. CDR3 DNA: TGCAGTGCTAGAGATCCCCGGATCCAAGAGACCCAGTACTTC. This encodes CSARDPRIQETQYF. The chain recombines TRBV20-1 with TRBJ2-5; D unresolved. The CDR3 spans 14 residues. Germline assignment: CDR1 DFQATT and CDR2 SNEGSKA (reference sequence). The ends were cut back, 0 bases at V and 1 base at J, with 9 bases in the middle.

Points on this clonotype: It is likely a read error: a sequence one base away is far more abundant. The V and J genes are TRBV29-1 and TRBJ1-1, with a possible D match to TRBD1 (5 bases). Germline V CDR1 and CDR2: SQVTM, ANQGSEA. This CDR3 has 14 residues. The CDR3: CSVATGDNNSPPHF. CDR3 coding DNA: TGCAGCGTTGCAACAGGAGACAATAATTCACCCCCCCACTTT.